This T cell receptor (beta chain) was identified during a study of blood T cells in healthy people across ages. Through a sample-barcoded 5' primer and a J-beta primer mix, a second PCR was run for about 6 to 11 cycles. TCRdb reprocessed the 5' RACE reads with MiXCR, giving one entry per CDR3 protein. The data show hundreds of thousands of distinct CDR3 sequences, around 31% seen once. This clonotype was detected ten times or more. Germline V CDR1 and CDR2: DFQATT, SNEGSKA (reference sequence). V lost 3 bases, J lost 0 bases, and 12 bases stayed unmatched. The CDR3 totals 18 residues. This chain connects TRBV20-1 to TRBJ2-4, with 9 bases fitting TRBD1. Sequencing was carried out using blood. The receptor was isolated from a woman older than 75 in good health. CDR3: CSARDTRTGAIAKNIQYF. The CDR3 coding sequence is TGCAGTGCTAGGGATACCCGGACAGGGGCGATAGCCAAAAACATTCAGTACTTC.